This is a list of T cell receptor beta chains from one sample in a study of regulatory T cells in long-lasting Graves disease. TCRdb reanalysed the multiplex PCR reads using MiXCR and keeps one entry per CDR3 protein. The table records hundreds of thousands of distinct CDR3 sequences, roughly a sixth of them present only once. Material: peripheral blood mononuclear cells (PBMCs), obtained at new diagnosis, from a patient treated with antithyroid drugs. The receptor source for this set is a female donor with Graves disease. The CDR3 runs from the conserved cysteine through the conserved F or W. A D gene is named only where the DNA matches it firmly. Clone size is shown for a subset of rows, as once, few, many or a class of expanded clone.

J gene	D gene	V gene	CDR3 length	clone size	CDR3 DNA	CDR3 protein
TRBJ1-5	NA	TRBV30	12	many	TGTGCCTGGAGTAATGTGAATCAGCCCCAGCATTTT	CAWSNVNQPQHF
TRBJ2-3	TRBD2	TRBV2	14	many	TGTGCCAGCCGCCGGGGGGGCAGCACAGATACGCAGTATTTT	CASRRGGSTDTQYF
TRBJ1-2	NA	TRBV2	14	few	TGTGCCAGCAGTGATATGAAGGTTAACTATGGCTACACCTTC	CASSDMKVNYGYTF
TRBJ2-7	NA	TRBV12-3/TRBV12-4	16	NA	TGTGCCTGCAGTTTAGTGGGGGCCGTGAGCTCCTACGAGCAGTACTTC	CACSLVGAVSSYEQYF
TRBJ1-2	NA	TRBV20-1	13	many	TGCAGTGCCAGCAGGAGTTTGTACTATGGCTACACCTTC	CSASRSLYYGYTF
TRBJ2-1	TRBD2	TRBV9	17	NA	TGTGCCAGCAGCACCCGAGCCCTAGCGGACCTCTACAATGAGCAGTTCTTC	CASSTRALADLYNEQFF
TRBJ1-3	NA	TRBV2	12	many	TGTGCCAGCGGTGGGAGGGGAAACACCATATATTTT	CASGGRGNTIYF
TRBJ2-5	NA	TRBV6-1	15	many	TGTGCCAGCAGTCGGGGTGTGAGGGAAGAAGAGACCCAGTACTTC	CASSRGVREEETQYF
TRBJ1-5	TRBD1	TRBV7-3	19	many	TGTGCCAGCAGCACCCCCCCGGGACAGGCTACCTATAGCAATCAGCCCCAGCATTTT	CASSTPPGQATYSNQPQHF
TRBJ1-5	NA	TRBV27	14	many	TGTGCCAGCAGTTCCCACAGGGGCAATCAGCCCCAGCATTTT	CASSSHRGNQPQHF
TRBJ2-1	NA	TRBV5-4	16	many	TGTGCCAGCAGCCTAGGCCAGGGCCCCCTATACAATGAGCAGTTCTTC	CASSLGQGPLYNEQFF
TRBJ2-2	TRBD2	TRBV7-2	17	few	TGTGCCGCTCCCCCCGGGGGGATAAAAGGGAACACCGGGGAGCTGTTTTTT	CAAPPGGIKGNTGELFF
TRBJ1-1	NA	TRBV6-1	14	NA	TGTGCCAGCAGCCGACGGGGGGCGAACACTGAAGCTTTCTTT	CASSRRGANTEAFF
TRBJ1-5	TRBD1	TRBV7-8	17	NA	TGTGCCAGCAGCTTAAATTATGAGACAGGGGGGAATCAGCCCCAGCATTTT	CASSLNYETGGNQPQHF
TRBJ1-2	TRBD1	TRBV25-1	15	few	TGTGCCAGCAGTGAGCAGCCGACAGGGGGCTATGGCTACACCTTC	CASSEQPTGGYGYTF
TRBJ2-1	TRBD2	TRBV27	16	many	TGTGCCAGCAGTTTAGTAGGTCTAGCGGACTACAATGAGCAGTTCTTC	CASSLVGLADYNEQFF
TRBJ2-2	TRBD1	TRBV4-2	16	NA	TGTGCCAGCAGCCCACAGGACAGGGGGCAAATCGGGGAGCTGTTTTTT	CASSPQDRGQIGELFF
TRBJ2-1	TRBD1	TRBV20-1	15	NA	TGCAGTGCTAGACTTAGGACAGGCGTATACAATGAGCAGTTCTTC	CSARLRTGVYNEQFF
TRBJ2-2	TRBD2	TRBV20-1	14	many	TGCAGTGCTATTATGGGGAGGGGCACCGGGGAGCTGTTTTTT	CSAIMGRGTGELFF
TRBJ2-1	TRBD1	TRBV28	14	many	TGTGCCAGCAGTTGGACAGGGAACTACAATGAGCAGTTCTTC	CASSWTGNYNEQFF
TRBJ2-7	TRBD2	TRBV29-1	15	many	TGCAGCGTGGGAAAGGGAGGGGTTGCCTCCTACGAGCAGTACTTC	CSVGKGGVASYEQYF
TRBJ2-1	TRBD2	TRBV20-1	14	few	TGCAGTGCTAGAAGACTAGCGGGCTTTAATGAGCAGTTCTTC	CSARRLAGFNEQFF
TRBJ1-2	NA	TRBV12-3/TRBV12-4	14	few	TGTGCCAGCAGTTCAGGCAGGGATAACTATGGCTACACCTTC	CASSSGRDNYGYTF
TRBJ2-1	TRBD1	TRBV12-3/TRBV12-4	15	NA	TGTGCCAGCAGTTTGTCCGGGACAGAGCCTGGAGGGCAGTTCTTC	CASSLSGTEPGGQFF
TRBJ2-7	NA	TRBV28	15	NA	TGTGCCAGCAGTTTACCGCAGGGGCCCACCTACGAGCAGTACTTC	CASSLPQGPTYEQYF
TRBJ1-1	NA	TRBV12-3/TRBV12-4	15	many	TGTGCCAGCCGTCGAGACCGACACTGGAACACTGAAGCTTTCTTT	CASRRDRHWNTEAFF
TRBJ2-5	TRBD1	TRBV12-3/TRBV12-4	14	many	TGTGCCAGCAGTCGGGACAGGGCGCAAGAGACCCAGTACTTC	CASSRDRAQETQYF
TRBJ1-1	TRBD1	TRBV27	16	many	TGTGCCAGCAGTTTATCGGGGGACAGGGGAACCACTGAAGCTTTCTTT	CASSLSGDRGTTEAFF
TRBJ2-1	NA	TRBV27	14	many	TGTGCCAGCAGTTTAATAACAGGTCAGAGTGAGCAGTTCTTC	CASSLITGQSEQFF
TRBJ1-2	TRBD1	TRBV6-1	14	NA	TGTGCCAGCAGTCCGGGACAGGGGGCGCTTGGCTACACCTTC	CASSPGQGALGYTF
TRBJ1-5	NA	TRBV19	16	few	TGTGCCAGTAGTGGGTCCAGGGGAGGTAGCAATCAGCCCCAGCATTTT	CASSGSRGGSNQPQHF
TRBJ1-1	TRBD1	TRBV27	15	many	TGTGCCAGCAGTTGGACAGGGTGGGAGGACACTGAAGCTTTCTTT	CASSWTGWEDTEAFF
TRBJ1-1	NA	TRBV20-1	12	many	TGCAGTGCTAGAAGAGGAGACACTGAAGCTTTCTTT	CSARRGDTEAFF
TRBJ2-2	NA	TRBV11-2	15	many	TGTGCCAGCAGCTTATTCCTCGGAACCACCGGGGAGCTGTTTTTT	CASSLFLGTTGELFF
TRBJ2-1	TRBD2	TRBV15	18	many	TGTGCCACCAGCAGCACTAGCGGGCGGGTATTTGACAACAATGAGCAGTTCTTC	CATSSTSGRVFDNNEQFF
TRBJ2-7	NA	TRBV20-1	14	NA	TGCAGTGCTCCCCCGGGAGCACGCTCCTACGAGCAGTACTTC	CSAPPGARSYEQYF
TRBJ2-1	NA	TRBV11-2	16	few	TGTGCCAGCACTCCAATGGGGTCCACTACCTACAATGAGCAGTTCTTC	CASTPMGSTTYNEQFF
TRBJ2-2	NA	TRBV20-1	15	many	TGCAGTGCTAGAGATGGCCAGATCGGCACCGGGGAGCTGTTTTTT	CSARDGQIGTGELFF
TRBJ2-7	TRBD2	TRBV29-1	15	few	TGCAGCGTTACTCCCCGCGGGAGGGCCGCGTACGAGCAGTACTTC	CSVTPRGRAAYEQYF
TRBJ2-1	NA	TRBV2	15	many	TGTGCCAGCAGTGAAAATAGCGGCTCCTACAATGAGCAGTTCTTC	CASSENSGSYNEQFF
TRBJ2-3	NA	TRBV3-1	12	many	TGTGCCAGCAGCCATGGTTGGGATACGCAGTATTTT	CASSHGWDTQYF
TRBJ2-3	NA	TRBV7-9	14	few	TGTGCCAGCAGACCCGGACAGATAACAGATACGCAGTATTTT	CASRPGQITDTQYF
TRBJ1-2	TRBD1	TRBV12-3/TRBV12-4	16	many	TGTGCCAGCAGTTTCCGGCGGGGACAGGGTGGCTATGGCTACACCTTC	CASSFRRGQGGYGYTF
TRBJ2-4	NA	TRBV7-2	13	many	TGTGCCAGCAGCTTAATGGGGACGCACATTCAGTACTTC	CASSLMGTHIQYF
TRBJ1-5	TRBD1	TRBV11-2	15	many	TGTGCCAGCAGCCCAGGACAGGGTTGGACGCAGCCCCAGCATTTT	CASSPGQGWTQPQHF
TRBJ1-5	NA	TRBV20-1	16	many	TGCAGTGCTAGAGAGAGACAGGTTTTCAGCAATCAGCCCCAGCATTTT	CSARERQVFSNQPQHF
TRBJ2-7	TRBD1	TRBV6-1	14	NA	TGTGCCAGCAGTGCCGACAGGGGGAGCGACGAGCAGTACTTC	CASSADRGSDEQYF
TRBJ1-2	NA	TRBV2	12	many	TGTGCCAGCATACTTTCAGACTATGGCTACACCTTC	CASILSDYGYTF
TRBJ2-1	TRBD2	TRBV30	13	many	TGTGCCTGGCGTTGGGGACTAGGGTCTGAGCAGTTCTTC	CAWRWGLGSEQFF
TRBJ2-7	NA	TRBV28	17	many	TGTGCCAGCAGCATCGGGCCGCAGGGGGGAGGTTTCTACGAGCAGTACTTC	CASSIGPQGGGFYEQYF
TRBJ1-4	TRBD1	TRBV24-1	16	many	TGTGCCACCAGTGGACAGGGGCGAGCAACTAATGAAAAACTGTTTTTT	CATSGQGRATNEKLFF
TRBJ1-5	NA	TRBV12-3/TRBV12-4	18	many	TGTGCCAGCAGTTTACGGGCCAGCCTCCGCCCCCCTTATCAGCCCCAGCATTTT	CASSLRASLRPPYQPQHF
TRBJ2-7	NA	TRBV2	13	few	TGTGCCAGCAGACAAAGCGGAAGCCGCAAAGGGTACTTC	CASRQSGSRKGYF
TRBJ2-7	NA	TRBV18	15	few	TGTGCCAGCTCACCACCGGGCAGGGGGGGCTACGAGCAGTACTTC	CASSPPGRGGYEQYF
TRBJ2-7	TRBD1	TRBV28	15	many	TGTGCCAGCAGTTTTAGGGGGACAGGGACCTACGAGCAGTACTTC	CASSFRGTGTYEQYF
TRBJ2-1	TRBD2	TRBV24-1	14	few	TGTGCCACCAGTGGGGGACTAGCGGGGAATGAGCAGTTCTTC	CATSGGLAGNEQFF